The sequence of this TCR beta chain was determined in a study of T cell responses to AZD1222 COVID-19 vaccine (dated by TCRdb to the early 2020s). About the study as a whole: TCR sequencing covered 233 trial participants: about 210 given two doses of AZD1222 and about 26 given two doses of MenACWY control vaccine. Trial participants were enrolled by age into subgroups of 18-55, 56-69 and 70-plus years, and about 150, 27 and 61 TCR-sequenced participants, respectively, were included in these subgroups. What the study reported, not specific to this receptor: Participants were mostly white British, with more females than males. The authors suggested clonal diversity may have been underestimated. A significant rise in spike-specific TCR breadth and depth was observed after two AZD1222 doses relative to day 0 and relative to MenACWY recipients. No day 14 peak-response samples were available, so repertoires were characterized only after the peak T cell response. In the small 56-69-year group, the increase in depth fell short of significance, most likely because of low power. Vaccine-associated CD4 TCRs spanned the whole spike protein, with dominant responses in regions 160-218 and 743-854. Conclusions about previously exposed vaccinees were limited because only 6 or 7 AZD1222 recipients were SARS-CoV-2 seropositive at baseline. Nearly half of unique spike-specific TCRs reportedly recognized epitopes outside regions mutated in the B.1.351 and B.1.1.7 variants.

A note on this clone: The antigen this receptor binds is unknown. Within one base of it there is no much larger clone, and no base qualities were kept.

In the paper's terms, the time point label means: about 28 days (+/-7) after the second vaccine dose. AZD1222 recipients with second doses at about 4 weeks or about 12 weeks were pooled, because spike-specific TCR depth and breadth did not differ between schedules. Samples from vaccinated people were obtained from the UK trials COV001 and COV002, which included a single-blind randomized controlled phase 2/3 trial of AZD1222 (ChAdOx1 nCoV-19) in healthy adults. Trial participant PBMC samples were collected at day 0 and day 28 after the second dose for TCRbeta chain sequencing. The CDR3 regions of human TCRbeta chains were analyzed by immunosequencing. On the study's bioinformatics: TCRs in the repertoires were matched against a reference library of SARS-CoV-2-specific TCRs that had been generated with the MIRA antigen-specificity platform. Breadth meant the fraction of unique TCRs that were SARS-CoV-2-associated, whereas depth meant the fraction of total T cells that were SARS-CoV-2-associated. Using the MIRA data, every spike-specific TCR was mapped to the spike region that the TCR reacted to and assigned to either a CD4 or a CD8 class. Log10-transformed breadth and depth values were compared by one-way ANOVA with Sidak's multiple comparisons tests. In its TCRdb copy, this immuneACCESS table keeps in-frame sequences only and misses some clones. Where compared with another copy, unresolved V genes explain less than half of these, and the others have no known cause. From that table come the V and J calls and clone size; the DNA was used to work out D and trimming. This sample lists some 60,000 clones; 89% were detected once. The ten largest clones add up to 6.1% of the sample.

V and J lose 2 bases and 2 bases, and a span of 4 bases separates them. Reading from cysteine to phenylalanine, the CDR3 counts 13 amino acids. The DNA shown is the 39-base CDR3, in frame from base 1. CDR1 and CDR2 were assigned from the germline V gene (reference sequence) as MNHNY and SVGAGI. The chain joins TRBV6-6 to TRBJ2-1; the D gene is not confidently resolved. The sample here was peripheral blood, taken 28 days after the second AZD1222 dose. The sequence was collected from an adult who received the AZD1222 COVID-19 vaccine. The CDR3 protein sequence reads: CASSYGTYNEQFF. In nucleotide form, the sequence is TGTGCCAGCAGTTACGGGACCTACAATGAGCAGTTCTTC.